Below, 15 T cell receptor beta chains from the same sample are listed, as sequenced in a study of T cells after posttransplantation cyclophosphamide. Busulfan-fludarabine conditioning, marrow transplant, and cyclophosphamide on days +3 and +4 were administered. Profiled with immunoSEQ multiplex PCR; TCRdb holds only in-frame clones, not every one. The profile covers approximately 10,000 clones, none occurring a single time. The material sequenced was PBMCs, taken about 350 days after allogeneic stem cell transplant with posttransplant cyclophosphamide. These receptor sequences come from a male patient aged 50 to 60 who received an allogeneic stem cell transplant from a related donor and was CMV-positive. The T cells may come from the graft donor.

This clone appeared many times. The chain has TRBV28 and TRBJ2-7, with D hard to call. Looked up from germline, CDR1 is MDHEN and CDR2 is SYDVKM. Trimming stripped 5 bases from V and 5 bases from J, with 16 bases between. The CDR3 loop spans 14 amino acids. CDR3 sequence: CASSALDLLHEQYF. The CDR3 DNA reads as TGTGCCAGCAGTGCCCTTGACTTGCTCCACGAGCAGTACTTC.

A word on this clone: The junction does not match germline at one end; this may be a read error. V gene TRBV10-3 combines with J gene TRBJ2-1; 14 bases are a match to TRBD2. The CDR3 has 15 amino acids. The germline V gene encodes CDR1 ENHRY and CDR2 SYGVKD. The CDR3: CAISGTSGRYSEQFF. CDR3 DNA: TGTGCCATCAGCGGGACTAGCGGGAGATACAGTGAGCAGTTCTTC.

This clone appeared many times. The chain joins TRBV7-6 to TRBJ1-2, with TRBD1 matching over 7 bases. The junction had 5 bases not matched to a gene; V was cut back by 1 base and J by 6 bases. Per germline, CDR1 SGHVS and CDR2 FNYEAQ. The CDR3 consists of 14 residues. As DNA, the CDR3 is TGTGCCAGCAGCTTAGTGCCCCAGGGGGATGGCTACACCTTC. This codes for CASSLVPQGDGYTF.

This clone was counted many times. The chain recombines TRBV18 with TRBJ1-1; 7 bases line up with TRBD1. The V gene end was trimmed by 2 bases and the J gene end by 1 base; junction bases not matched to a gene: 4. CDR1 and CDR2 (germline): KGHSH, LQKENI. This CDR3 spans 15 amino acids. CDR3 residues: CASSPRTGGNTEAFF. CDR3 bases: TGTGCCAGCTCACCAAGGACAGGCGGGAACACTGAAGCTTTCTTT. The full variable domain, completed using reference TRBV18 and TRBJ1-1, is NAGVMQNPRHLVRRRGQEARLRCSPMKGHSHVYWYRQLPEEGLKFMVYLQKENIIDESGMPKERFSAEFPKEGPSILRIQQVVRGDSAAYFCASSPRTGGNTEAFFGQGTRLTVV.

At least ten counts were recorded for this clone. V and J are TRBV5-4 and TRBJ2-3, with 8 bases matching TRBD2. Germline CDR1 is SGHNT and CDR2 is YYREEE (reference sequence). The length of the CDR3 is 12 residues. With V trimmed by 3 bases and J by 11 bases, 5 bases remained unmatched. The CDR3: CASSSGLAVQYF. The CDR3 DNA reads TGTGCCAGCAGCTCCGGACTAGCAGTGCAGTATTTT.

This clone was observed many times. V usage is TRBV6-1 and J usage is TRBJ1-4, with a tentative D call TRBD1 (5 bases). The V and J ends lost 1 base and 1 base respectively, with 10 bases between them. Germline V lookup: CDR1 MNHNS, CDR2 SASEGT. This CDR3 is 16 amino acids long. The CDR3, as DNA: TGTGCCAGCAGTGAAGTTGGGGGGGTAACTAATGAAAAACTGTTTTTT. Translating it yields CASSEVGGVTNEKLFF.

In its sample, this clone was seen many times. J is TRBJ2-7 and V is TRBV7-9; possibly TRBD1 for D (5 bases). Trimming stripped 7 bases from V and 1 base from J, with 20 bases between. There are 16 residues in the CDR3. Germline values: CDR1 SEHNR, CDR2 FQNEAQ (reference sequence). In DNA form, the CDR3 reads TGTGCCAGCACTCAGGGAATTGGTCTAAAATCCTACGAGCAGTACTTC. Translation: CASTQGIGLKSYEQYF.

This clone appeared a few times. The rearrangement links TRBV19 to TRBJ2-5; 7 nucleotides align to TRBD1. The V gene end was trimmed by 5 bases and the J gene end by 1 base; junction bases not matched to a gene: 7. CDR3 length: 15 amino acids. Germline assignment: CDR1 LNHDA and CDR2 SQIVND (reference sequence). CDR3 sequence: CASSAGTVVQETQYF. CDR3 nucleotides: TGTGCCAGTAGTGCCGGGACAGTAGTCCAAGAGACCCAGTACTTC.

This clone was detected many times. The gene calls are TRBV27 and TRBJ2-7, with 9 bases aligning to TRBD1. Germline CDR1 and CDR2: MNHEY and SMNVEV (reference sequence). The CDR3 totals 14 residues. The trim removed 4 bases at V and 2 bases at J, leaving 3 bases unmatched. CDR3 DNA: TGTGCCAGCAGTTACCGGGACAGGGCCTACGAGCAGTACTTC. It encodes CASSYRDRAYEQYF.

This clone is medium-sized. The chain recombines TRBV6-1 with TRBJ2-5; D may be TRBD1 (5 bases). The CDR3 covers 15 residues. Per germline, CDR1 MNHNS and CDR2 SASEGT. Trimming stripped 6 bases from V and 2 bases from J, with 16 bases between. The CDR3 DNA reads TGTGCCAGCAGCAAGTGGAATAAGGGGCAAGAGACCCAGTACTTC. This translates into CASSKWNKGQETQYF.

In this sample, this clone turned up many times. The CDR3 coding sequence is TGTGCCAGTAGGAGCGGACCCTTTGCCTACGAGCAGTACTTC. Protein sequence: CASRSGPFAYEQYF. This chain links TRBV19 with TRBJ2-7; tentative D call: TRBD2 (5 bases). This CDR3 contains 14 residues. V was clipped by 6 bases and J by 2 bases, with 14 bases between them. Germline loops: CDR1 LNHDA, CDR2 SQIVND (reference sequence).

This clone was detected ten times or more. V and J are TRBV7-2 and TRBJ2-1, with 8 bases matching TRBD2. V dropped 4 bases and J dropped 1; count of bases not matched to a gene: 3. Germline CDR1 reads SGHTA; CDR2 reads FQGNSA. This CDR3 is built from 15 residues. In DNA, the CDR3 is TGTGCCAGCAGCTCTAGCGGGCCGTCCTACAATGAGCAGTTCTTC. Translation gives CASSSSGPSYNEQFF.

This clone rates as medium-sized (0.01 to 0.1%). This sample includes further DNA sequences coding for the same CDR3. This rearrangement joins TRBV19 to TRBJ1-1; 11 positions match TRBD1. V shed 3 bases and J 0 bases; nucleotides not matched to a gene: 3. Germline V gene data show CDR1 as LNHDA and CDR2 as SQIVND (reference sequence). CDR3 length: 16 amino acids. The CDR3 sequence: CASSIRTGGMNTEAFF. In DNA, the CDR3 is TGTGCCAGTAGTATCCGGACAGGGGGCATGAACACTGAAGCTTTCTTT. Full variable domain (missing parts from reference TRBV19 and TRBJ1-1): DGGITQSPKYLFRKEGQNVTLSCEQNLNHDAMYWYRQDPGQGLRLIYYSQIVNDFQKGDIAEGYSVSREKKESFPLTVTSAQKNPTAFYLCASSIRTGGMNTEAFFGQGTRLTVV.

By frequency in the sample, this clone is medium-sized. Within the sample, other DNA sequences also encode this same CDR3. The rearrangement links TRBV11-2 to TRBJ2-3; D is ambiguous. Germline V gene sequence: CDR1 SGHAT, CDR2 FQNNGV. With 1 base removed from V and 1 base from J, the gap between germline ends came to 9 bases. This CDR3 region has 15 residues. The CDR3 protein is CASSLVVGRTDTQYF. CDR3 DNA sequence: TGTGCCAGCAGCTTAGTGGTGGGCCGCACAGATACGCAGTATTTT.

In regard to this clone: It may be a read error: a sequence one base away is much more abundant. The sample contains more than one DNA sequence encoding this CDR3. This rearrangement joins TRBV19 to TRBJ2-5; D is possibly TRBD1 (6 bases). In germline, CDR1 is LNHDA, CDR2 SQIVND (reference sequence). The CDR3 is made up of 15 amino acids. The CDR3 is CASSPSRQAQETQYF. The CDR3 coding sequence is TGTGCCAGTAGTCCTTCGCGACAGGCCCAAGAGACTCAGTACTTC.